This T cell receptor (beta chain) was identified in a study of CD8+ T cells in alopecia areata. Looking at the study overall: At a dose of 5 to 10 mg twice daily, oral tofacitinib was given to treated patients. Broader study findings: Tofacitinib significantly decreased scalp clonality and expanded CD8+ clones among top 100. Among the cells sequenced in scalp samples are also the resident alphabeta T cells of normal skin.

cDNA reverse transcribed from extracted RNA served as the sequencing template. Measured with immunoSEQ multiplex PCR; TCRdb has only the in-frame clones, and not every one. The sample holds 190,000 or so clones, about 60% seen once. This CDR3 spans 14 amino acids. Germline assignment: CDR1 SGHRS and CDR2 YFSETQ. V lost 6 bases to trimming and J lost 4 bases, with 13 bases between them. Treatment: oral pan-JAK inhibitor, 5-10 mg twice daily. Peripheral blood and lesional scalp punch biopsies were taken from alopecia areata patients. A word on this clone: Antigen: not known.

The source material was CD8+ T cells sorted from blood, sampled at week 24, from a patient treated with tofacitinib. The clonotype was recovered from a human donor with alopecia areata. This rearrangement joins TRBV5-1 to TRBJ2-2, with no clear D. The DNA of the CDR3 is TGCGCCAGCATGAGAGGATCTCCCACCGGGGAGCTGTTTTTT. Protein: CASMRGSPTGELFF.